In its sample, the clone carrying this T cell receptor beta chain was seen many times. The data derive from a study of T-cell memory formation after mild COVID-19. Study background: TCR clusters mostly belonged to single donors.

TCRdb analysed the 5' RACE reads with MiXCR anew, one entry per CDR3 protein. The sample carries about 270,000 distinct CDR3 sequences, about 16% recorded once. V was cut by 0 bases and J by 0 bases, with 7 bases left in between. The CDR3 runs to 15 residues. The germline CDR1 and CDR2 sequences are SGHRS and YFSETQ. Source material: PBMCs or a T cell subset sorted from them (not recorded which). V and J are TRBV5-1 and TRBJ1-3; D not resolved. The source of this sequence is a man younger than 35 who had mild COVID-19 (a few samples of this study predate the infection). Cell type and time point are not known. The DNA for the CDR3 is TGCGCCAGCAGCTTGGGGATTACCTCTGGAAACACCATATATTTT. Amino acid sequence: CASSLGITSGNTIYF.